The 31 T cell receptor beta chains in this list originate from one sample, sequenced in a study of shared clonotypes between healthy human individuals. Data came from immunoSEQ multiplex PCR; TCRdb stores just in-frame clones and leaves some out. The data show around 550,000 clones, 90% to 95% seen once. Cells designated naive CD8 were CD45RO-negative and were positively selected for CCR7, with terminally differentiated effector memory CD45RA+ cells excluded. Sequenced sample: naive CD8+ T cells sorted from blood. The receptors here all came from a woman aged 25 to 39 in good health.

The chain has TRBV25-1 and TRBJ2-7; TRBD1 might be the D (6 bases). The CDR3 runs 12 residues. V was cut by 6 bases and J by 2 bases, with 8 bases left in between. Germline V gene lookup returns CDR1 MGHDK and CDR2 SYGVNS. The CDR3 loop is CASRGHPYEQYF. The CDR3 coding sequence is TGTGCCAGCAGGGGACATCCCTACGAGCAGTACTTC.

The V gene is TRBV7-9, the J gene TRBJ2-7; the D is unclear. V lost 4 bases and J lost 5, with 15 bases in between. This CDR3 region has 14 residues. Germline V gene lookup returns CDR1 SEHNR and CDR2 FQNEAQ (reference sequence). CDR3: CASSSPAPIDEQYF. The CDR3 nucleotides read TGTGCCAGCAGCTCCCCAGCCCCGATCGACGAGCAGTACTTC. Full variable domain (missing parts from reference TRBV7-9 and TRBJ2-7): DTGVSQNPRHKITKRGQNVTFRCDPISEHNRLYWYRQTLGQGPEFLTYFQNEAQLEKSRLLSDRFSAERPKGSFSTLEIQRTEQGDSAMYLCASSSPAPIDEQYFGPGTRLTVT.

This chain joins TRBV28 and TRBJ1-5; TRBD1 is a possible D gene (5 bases). This CDR3 spans 15 amino acids. Germline V gene data show CDR1 as MDHEN and CDR2 as SYDVKM. V was shortened by 4 bases and J by 2 bases, with 12 bases between the two germline ends. The CDR3 DNA reads as TGTGCCAGCAGTTCGGAGGGGTACGGCAATCAGCCCCAGCATTTT. Protein product: CASSSEGYGNQPQHF.

J is TRBJ2-7 and V is TRBV29-1; D perhaps matches TRBD1 (5 bases). The germline V and J ends were trimmed by 4 bases and 2 bases, with 6 bases remaining between them. Germline V gene lookup returns CDR1 SQVTM and CDR2 ANQGSEA. This CDR3 spans 11 amino acids. The CDR3 DNA reads as TGCAGCGTTGGGACAACCTACGAGCAGTACTTC. This gives the protein CSVGTTYEQYF.

This clone was counted once. The chain joins TRBV7-8 to TRBJ2-7, with 9 bases lining up with TRBD2. The CDR3 extends over 14 amino acids. CDR1 and CDR2 (germline): SGHVS, FQNEAQ. V trimming: 5 bases; J trimming: 1 base; junction bases outside the gene matches: 3. The CDR3 DNA is TGTGCCAGCAGCAATAGCGGGAGTTCCTACGAGCAGTACTTC. This gives the protein CASSNSGSSYEQYF.

The rearrangement links TRBV29-1 to TRBJ2-7, with TRBD2 identical over 8 bases. V shed 5 bases and J 6 bases; nucleotides not matched to a gene: 9. The CDR3 loop spans 13 amino acids. CDR1 and CDR2 from the germline V gene are SQVTM and ANQGSEA. CDR3 sequence reads: CSVPGLDPTEQYF. The CDR3 DNA sequence: TGCAGCGTTCCGGGACTAGATCCCACCGAGCAGTACTTC.

V is TRBV5-1 and J is TRBJ1-2, with D possibly matching TRBD1 (6 bases). From germline, CDR1 is SGHRS and CDR2 YFSETQ. V lost 0 bases to trimming and J lost 6 bases, with 15 bases between them. The CDR3 consists of 15 residues. CDR3 residues: CASSLETGYVNGYTF. The CDR3 region has the DNA TGCGCCAGCAGCTTGGAGACAGGTTATGTAAATGGCTACACCTTC.

The chain links TRBV13 to TRBJ2-1; no clear D. Germline loops: CDR1 PRHDT, CDR2 FYEKMQ (reference sequence). The length of the CDR3 is 12 residues. Trimming pared 5 bases from V and 9 bases from J, leaving 11 bases between. The CDR3 here is CASSLDHSEQFF. The CDR3 bases are TGTGCCAGCAGCCTGGATCACAGTGAGCAGTTCTTC.

As concerns this clone: Other DNA sequences from this sample encode an identical CDR3 as well. This rearrangement joins TRBV4-2 to TRBJ2-7; D unclear. The CDR3 is 15 amino acids. V lost 5 bases, J lost 0 bases, and 14 bases lay in between. Germline loops: CDR1 LGHNA, CDR2 YNFKEQ. CDR3 protein: CASSSTSGSSYEQYF. In DNA form, the CDR3 reads TGTGCCAGCAGCTCCACTTCCGGGTCCTCCTACGAGCAGTACTTC.

This clone has a single count. J is TRBJ2-5 and V is TRBV4-1; 7 nucleotides match TRBD2. The germline V gene has CDR1 MGHRA and CDR2 YSYEKL. Trimming at V came to 0 bases and at J to 2 bases, leaving 15 bases not matched to a gene. There are 19 residues in the CDR3. CDR3 in DNA: TGCGCCAGCAGCCAAGAGGGCGACCTTGGGAGGGAGGAACAAGAGACCCAGTACTTC. This sequence encodes CASSQEGDLGREEQETQYF.

This rearrangement joins TRBV28 to TRBJ2-5; TRBD2 might be the D (5 bases). The germline gives CDR1 MDHEN, CDR2 SYDVKM. The CDR3 is 14 amino acids. V dropped 2 bases and J dropped 5 bases, with 12 bases sitting between them. The CDR3 spells CASSLILAWETQYF. The CDR3 nucleotides read TGTGCCAGCAGTTTAATCCTAGCTTGGGAGACCCAGTACTTC. The full variable domain, in which reference TRBV28 and TRBJ2-5 provide the parts outside the CDR3, is DVKVTQSSRYLVKRTGEKVFLECVQDMDHENMFWYRQDPGLGLRLIYFSYDVKMKEKGDIPEGYSVSREKKERFSLILESASTNQTSMYLCASSLILAWETQYFGPGTRLLVL.

V and J are TRBV7-9 and TRBJ2-7; no firm D call. CDR1 is SEHNR and CDR2 is FQNEAQ in the germline V gene (reference sequence). The length of the CDR3 is 10 residues. Between the trimmed V and J ends, which lost 5 bases and 3 bases, there was a span of 2 bases. The CDR3 DNA sequence: TGTGCCAGCAGCAACTACGAGCAGTACTTC. This sequence encodes CASSNYEQYF.

The V gene is TRBV10-1, the J gene TRBJ1-4; D not certain. CDR1 and CDR2 from the germline V gene are WNHNN and SYGVQD (reference sequence). V gave up 0 bases and J gave up 7 bases, with 9 bases separating them. The CDR3 is 14 amino acids. CDR3 sequence reads: CASSESLPPEKLFF. Written as DNA, the CDR3 is TGCGCCAGCAGTGAGTCGCTGCCTCCTGAAAAACTGTTTTTT.

This clone was recorded only once. The same CDR3 arises from other DNA sequences in this sample as well. This chain connects TRBV27 to TRBJ1-1; D gene unclear. V was cut by 2 bases and J by 1 base, with 5 bases left in between. The CDR3 extends over 13 amino acids. The germline CDR1 and CDR2 sequences are MNHEY and SMNVEV (reference sequence). CDR3 in amino acids: CASSLLGNTEAFF. The CDR3 DNA follows: TGTGCCAGCAGTTTACTCGGGAACACTGAAGCTTTCTTT.

J is TRBJ1-5 and V is TRBV27, with a possible D match to TRBD1 (6 bases). Per the germline V gene, CDR1 is MNHEY and CDR2 is SMNVEV (reference sequence). V shed 6 bases and J shed 5 bases, with 14 bases lying between them. The CDR3 sequence is 14 residues long. As DNA, the CDR3 is TGTGCCAGCAGCTCGACAGGACCCCATCAGCCCCAGCATTTT. Its protein product is CASSSTGPHQPQHF.

This sequence joins TRBV15 and TRBJ1-5, with 8 bases lining up with TRBD1. Germline CDR1 is LNHNV and CDR2 is YYDKDF (reference sequence). With 5 bases clipped from V and 5 bases from J, the junction kept 8 bases outside the gene matches. CDR3 length: 15 residues. The CDR3 region is CATSFPTGGYQPQHF. The CDR3 DNA is TGTGCCACCAGCTTTCCAACAGGGGGTTATCAGCCCCAGCATTTT.

The chain couples TRBV4-1 to TRBJ2-3; D is undetermined. This CDR3 is 14 amino acids long. CDR1 and CDR2 (germline): MGHRA, YSYEKL. Trimming removed 4 bases from V and 6 bases from J, with 14 bases in between. For the CDR3, the DNA is TGCGCCAGCAGCCGGTACATGGGTTCGGATACGCAGTATTTT. This translates into CASSRYMGSDTQYF.

V gene TRBV25-1 combines with J gene TRBJ2-6, with 11 bases that match TRBD1. CDR3 length equals 18 residues. CDR1 and CDR2 (germline): MGHDK, SYGVNS. J lost 1 base, V lost 6 bases, and 8 bases had no gene match. This CDR3 reads CASSEMGTGGSGANVLTF. The CDR3 nucleotides read TGTGCCAGCAGCGAAATGGGGACAGGGGGATCTGGGGCCAACGTCCTGACTTTC.

The chain is built from TRBV13 and TRBJ2-1; maybe TRBD2 (5 bases). V gave up 2 bases and J gave up 10 bases, with 9 bases separating them. Germline CDR1 reads PRHDT; CDR2 reads FYEKMQ (reference sequence). The CDR3 is 12 residues long. As DNA, the CDR3 is TGTGCCAGCAGCTTACGGGGTGGCGAGCAGTTCTTC. As protein: CASSLRGGEQFF.

The V and J genes are TRBV6-5 and TRBJ1-5, with D unresolved. V was pared by 5 bases and J by 7 bases, with 12 bases between. From germline, CDR1 is MNHEY and CDR2 SVGAGI. The CDR3 has 13 amino acids. The CDR3 DNA sequence: TGTGCCAGCAGTCCCTCTAATCTGCAGCCCCAGCATTTT. This gives the protein CASSPSNLQPQHF.

This chain uses TRBV7-9 with TRBJ1-1, with D uncertain. Trimming shortened V by 2 bases and J by 6 bases, and 7 bases separated the two germline ends. CDR3 length equals 12 residues. Germline CDR1 SEHNR, CDR2 FQNEAQ (reference sequence). CDR3 protein: CASSLQPPEAFF. In nucleotides, the CDR3 is TGTGCCAGCAGCTTACAACCCCCTGAAGCTTTCTTT.

V gene TRBV10-3 combines with J gene TRBJ2-7; 7 bases are shared with TRBD2. Germline V lookup: CDR1 ENHRY, CDR2 SYGVKD. This CDR3 contains 16 residues. V was pared by 4 bases and J by 1 base, with 10 bases of the junction left unmatched. The CDR3 sequence is CAISGAASGRSYEQYF. CDR3 coding DNA: TGTGCCATCAGTGGAGCGGCTAGCGGCCGTTCCTACGAGCAGTACTTC.

CDR3 sequence (DNA): TGTGCCAGCAGTTCAATGACAGGGGGGCTCTATGGCTACACCTTC. Translation gives CASSSMTGGLYGYTF. This chain links TRBV28 with TRBJ1-2; 9 bases line up with TRBD1. With 4 bases clipped from V and 4 bases from J, the junction kept 7 bases outside the gene matches. Germline lookup yields CDR1 MDHEN and CDR2 SYDVKM. This CDR3 region has 15 residues.

This chain connects TRBV5-1 to TRBJ1-5, with 10 bases aligning to TRBD1. Germline V CDR1 and CDR2: SGHRS, YFSETQ. V shed 4 bases, J shed 1 base, and the junction held 2 bases outside the gene matches. The CDR3 loop spans 15 amino acids. The CDR3 nucleotides read TGCGCCAGCAGCGAGACAGGGGGCAGCAATCAGCCCCAGCATTTT. This encodes CASSETGGSNQPQHF.

A single count supports this clone. V is TRBV27 and J is TRBJ1-1; 8 bases align to TRBD1. CDR3 length: 14 residues. Per the germline V gene, CDR1 is MNHEY and CDR2 is SMNVEV (reference sequence). V lost 5 bases to trimming and J lost 10 bases; unmatched junction nucleotides: 12. For the CDR3, the DNA is TGTGCCAGCAGTGTACTGACAGGGGCGGAAGGAGCTTTCTTT. As protein: CASSVLTGAEGAFF.

V and J are TRBV2 and TRBJ2-1; D might be TRBD2 (5 bases). The V gene lost 3 bases and the J gene lost 3 bases, with 12 bases spanning the gap. There are 15 residues in the CDR3. Germline CDR1 reads SNHLY; CDR2 reads FYNNEI. CDR3 sequence (DNA): TGTGCCAGCAGTGAGCTGGACTTAAACTACAATGAGCAGTTCTTC. Protein product: CASSELDLNYNEQFF.

The sample holds one count of this clone. CDR3 DNA sequence: TGCGCCAGCAGCCATCGACTAGACTCCTACAATGAGCAGTTCTTC. Its translation: CASSHRLDSYNEQFF. The chain combines TRBV4-1 with TRBJ2-1; maybe TRBD2 (6 bases). The germline V gene has CDR1 MGHRA and CDR2 YSYEKL. This CDR3 is 15 amino acids long. With 3 bases removed from V and 0 bases from J, the gap between germline ends came to 9 bases.

V gene TRBV4-1 combines with J gene TRBJ2-1, with TRBD2 identical over 12 bases. The CDR3 runs 14 residues. Germline CDR1 is MGHRA and CDR2 is YSYEKL. V trimming: 4 bases; J trimming: 8 bases; junction bases outside the gene matches: 3. The CDR3 DNA follows: TGCGCCAGCAGCCTACTAGCGGGAGGTGATGAGCAGTTCTTC. Amino acids: CASSLLAGGDEQFF.

The chain employs TRBV30 and TRBJ1-2; no clear D gene. The V end lost 1 base, the J end lost 0 bases, and 12 bases lay between the germline ends. CDR1 and CDR2 (germline): GTSNPN, SVGIG (reference sequence). The CDR3 spans 15 residues. CDR3 residues: CAWSGTSRPNYGYTF. In DNA, the CDR3 is TGTGCCTGGAGTGGGACGTCTCGCCCTAACTATGGCTACACCTTC.

This clone was detected only once. The V and J genes are TRBV19 and TRBJ1-6; TRBD1 might be the D (5 bases). CDR1 and CDR2 from the germline V gene are LNHDA and SQIVND (reference sequence). Trimming left V 4 bases short and J 8 bases short, with 15 bases between. CDR3 length equals 15 residues. The CDR3 bases are TGTGCCAGTAGTACCCGGGCCGACAGTTATTCACCCCTCCACTTT. Translating it yields CASSTRADSYSPLHF.

Here the CDR3 reads CASSAGSYEQYF. CDR3 nucleotide sequence: TGCGCCAGCAGCGCTGGGTCCTACGAGCAGTACTTC. This chain uses TRBV5-1 with TRBJ2-7; D gene uncertain. CDR3 length: 12 amino acids. Germline V gene data show CDR1 as SGHRS and CDR2 as YFSETQ. V lost 4 bases and J lost 1, with 6 bases in between.